A selection of T cell receptor beta chains follows, all from one sample in a study of shared clonotypes between healthy human individuals. Libraries were prepared by immunoSEQ multiplex PCR; TCRdb keeps only in-frame clonotypes and omits some of them. The table has about 2 million clones, about 95% seen once. Sequences were obtained from naive CD8+ T cells sorted from blood. The receptors here all came from a man younger than 30 in good health. CDR3s include the opening cysteine and the closing phenylalanine or tryptophan. The order of the fields is V gene, clone size, J gene, CDR3 length, D gene, CDR3 DNA, CDR3 protein. D genes are given only for firm matches. Some rows have no size entry. The others give once, few or many, or a class for an expanded clone.

TRBV6-1	few	TRBJ2-1	12	TRBD2	TGTGCCAGCCTGGGACTAGCGGGAGAGCAGTTCTTC	CASLGLAGEQFF
TRBV6-5	NA	TRBJ2-7	15	TRBD2	TGTGCCGGCAGTTACGGCTTAGCGGGACTCTACGAGCAGTACTTC	CAGSYGLAGLYEQYF
TRBV6-1	NA	TRBJ2-7	15	TRBD2	TGTGCCAGCAGTGACCCCCGGGACTACCGGATCGAGCAGTACTTC	CASSDPRDYRIEQYF
TRBV13	NA	TRBJ2-3	16	TRBD1	TGTGCCAGCAGCTTCTGGGACAGGGGGGGCACAGATACGCAGTATTTT	CASSFWDRGGTDTQYF
TRBV9	NA	TRBJ2-7	14	NA	TGTGCCAGCAGCCCCGGACTGAGCTCCTACGAGCAGTACTTC	CASSPGLSSYEQYF
TRBV5-4	NA	TRBJ2-3	15	TRBD1	TGTGCCAGCAGCCCCGGGACAGGGGGCATTGATACGCAGTATTTT	CASSPGTGGIDTQYF
TRBV27	NA	TRBJ2-7	14	TRBD1	TGTGCCAGCAGTTATGGCAGGGGGCCCTACGAGCAGTACTTC	CASSYGRGPYEQYF
TRBV27	NA	TRBJ2-5	15	TRBD2	TGTGCCAGCAGTTCCCCACCGGGGGGGCAAGAGACCCAGTACTTC	CASSSPPGGQETQYF
TRBV11-2	NA	TRBJ2-1	17	TRBD1	TGTGCCAGCAGCTTAGATGGCCCGGGACAGGGAATGAATGAGCAGTTCTTC	CASSLDGPGQGMNEQFF
TRBV13	NA	TRBJ2-3	16	TRBD1	TGTGCCAGCAGCCCCCTGGGACAGGGGAGCACAGATACGCAGTATTTT	CASSPLGQGSTDTQYF
TRBV27	NA	TRBJ2-2	14	NA	TGTGCCAGCAGTTTCTCAGGGGACCCCGGGGAGCTGTTTTTT	CASSFSGDPGELFF
TRBV4-3	NA	TRBJ1-1	16	NA	TGCGCCAGCAGCCAAGATCGGGAAGGGTTGAACACTGAAGCTTTCTTT	CASSQDREGLNTEAFF
TRBV27	NA	TRBJ2-7	13	NA	TGTGCCAGCAGTTTAGCAGGGTATTACGAGCAGTACTTC	CASSLAGYYEQYF
TRBV7-6	once	TRBJ2-1	15	TRBD2	TGTGCCAGCAGCGACACTAGCGGGGGGGCCATCGAGCAGTTCTTC	CASSDTSGGAIEQFF
TRBV6-5	NA	TRBJ1-1	12	NA	TGTGCCAGCAGCCAAGCGAACACTGAAGCTTTCTTT	CASSQANTEAFF
TRBV7-9	NA	TRBJ2-5	16	NA	TGTGCCAGCAGCTTAGTTAGAATACAGGGACAAGAGACCCAGTACTTC	CASSLVRIQGQETQYF
TRBV25-1	NA	TRBJ2-7	11	NA	TGTGCTGGGGGGAATTCCTACGAGCAGTACTTC	CAGGNSYEQYF
TRBV7-9	NA	TRBJ2-1	15	TRBD2	TGTGCCAGCAGCTTCCGACTAGCGGGAGACGATGAGCAGTTCTTC	CASSFRLAGDDEQFF
TRBV27	NA	TRBJ1-2	15	NA	TGTGCCAGCAGTTTAGCCAGGGGCGGTCGGTATGGCTACACCTTC	CASSLARGGRYGYTF
TRBV10-2	NA	TRBJ2-3	14	NA	TGCGCCAGCAGTGAGTCGATGATCACAGATACGCAGTATTTT	CASSESMITDTQYF
TRBV14	few	TRBJ1-2	15	NA	TGTGCCAGCAGCCAAGTTCGGGGGATTAACTATGGCTACACCTTC	CASSQVRGINYGYTF
TRBV28	NA	TRBJ1-1	15	TRBD1	TGTGCCAGTAGTTTAGAACAGGGGGCGGACACTGAAGCTTTCTTT	CASSLEQGADTEAFF
TRBV29-1	NA	TRBJ2-5	14	TRBD1	TGCAGCGTTGAGGACAGGGGAGGTAAAGAGACCCAGTACTTC	CSVEDRGGKETQYF
TRBV5-1	NA	TRBJ1-1	16	NA	TGCGCCAGCAGCATAACCTATCAGTCGTTGAACACTGAAGCTTTCTTT	CASSITYQSLNTEAFF
TRBV6-5	NA	TRBJ2-1	12	NA	TGTGCCAGCACTTCAGATTTTAGTGAGCAGTTCTTC	CASTSDFSEQFF
TRBV10-3	NA	TRBJ1-2	14	NA	TGTGCCATCAGTGAGTCCGGGGGGCCTATTGGCTACACCTTC	CAISESGGPIGYTF
TRBV7-9	once	TRBJ1-2	17	NA	TGTGCCAGTCGAAACCCCAACAGGGAAGAAGGCGAGTATGGCTACACCTTC	CASRNPNREEGEYGYTF
TRBV6-5	NA	TRBJ2-3	16	TRBD2	TGTGCCAGCAGTTACTGGCCTAGCGGGAGTGGAGATACGCAGTATTTT	CASSYWPSGSGDTQYF
TRBV10-3	NA	TRBJ2-5	14	TRBD1	TGTGCCGCTGATGCGTCCGGGACAGGGGAGACCCAGTACTTC	CAADASGTGETQYF
TRBV6-4	NA	TRBJ2-1	16	NA	TGTGCCAGCAGTGACTCGGACGGGGCCCTGGTCAATGAGCAGTTCTTC	CASSDSDGALVNEQFF
TRBV7-9	once	TRBJ2-1	12	NA	TGTGCCAGCAGCTTAGACCTCAATGAGCAGTTCTTC	CASSLDLNEQFF
TRBV30	once	TRBJ1-1	14	NA	TGTGCCTGGACCCCTCTAAGGGGGAACACTGAAGCTTTCTTT	CAWTPLRGNTEAFF
TRBV29-1	few	TRBJ2-7	12	NA	TGCAGCGTTGAATTGAACTCCTACGAGCAGTACTTC	CSVELNSYEQYF
TRBV25-1	NA	TRBJ2-1	15	NA	TGTGCCAGCAGTGAAAGCTGTTACCGAGGGCCCGAATCGTTCTTC	CASSESCYRGPESFF
TRBV7-9	NA	TRBJ2-7	15	TRBD2	TGTGCCAGCAGCTCCCCGACTAGTGCGGGGGACGAGCAGTACTTC	CASSSPTSAGDEQYF
TRBV7-9	NA	TRBJ2-7	12	NA	TGTGCCAGCAGCTCGTCCGGGAACGAGCAGTACTTC	CASSSSGNEQYF
TRBV4-3	NA	TRBJ2-1	17	TRBD1	TGCGCCAGCAGCCCATCGCTGGACAGGGACGTAGAAAATGAGCAGTTCTTC	CASSPSLDRDVENEQFF
TRBV6-5	NA	TRBJ1-5	14	NA	TGTGCCAGCAGTCCCTCCCCCCTCAATCAGCCCCAGCATTTT	CASSPSPLNQPQHF
TRBV11-3	few	TRBJ1-1	13	NA	TGTGCCAGCAGCTTATTGGAGAACACTGAAGCTTTCTTT	CASSLLENTEAFF
TRBV5-1	NA	TRBJ1-4	13	NA	TGCGCCAGCAGCCAGGACGGTTCTGAAAAACTGTTTTTT	CASSQDGSEKLFF
TRBV27	NA	TRBJ1-2	17	TRBD1	TGTGCCAGCAGTTTATCAACCCAGGGGGCGAGGGTGTGGGGCTACACCTTC	CASSLSTQGARVWGYTF
TRBV5-3	NA	TRBJ2-7	14	NA	TGTGCCAGAAGCCCCAGGACTAACGCTTACGAGCAGTACTTC	CARSPRTNAYEQYF
TRBV6-5	NA	TRBJ2-5	15	NA	TGTGCCAGCAGTTACTCCCCAGGGAGAGGGGAGACCCAGTACTTC	CASSYSPGRGETQYF
TRBV4-1	once	TRBJ2-2	17	NA	TGCGCCAGCAGCCAATATTTTATCGGTAGCGAGTACGAGGAGCTGTTTTTT	CASSQYFIGSEYEELFF